What follows are 25 T cell receptor beta chains derived from one specimen sequenced in a study of T cell changes during pregnancy in multiple sclerosis. Measured with immunoSEQ multiplex PCR; TCRdb has only the in-frame clones, and not every one. The sample holds 39,000 or so clones, over 80% seen once. This sample comprised CD8+ T cells from peripheral blood mononuclear cells, obtained before pregnancy. The source of these receptors is a female donor with multiple sclerosis, enrolled in a pregnancy study.

J is TRBJ2-1 and V is TRBV27; 10 bases match TRBD1. The germline CDR1 and CDR2 sequences are MNHEY and SMNVEV (reference sequence). The CDR3 has 15 residues. The junction had 6 bases not matched to a gene; V was cut back by 9 bases and J by 1 base. The CDR3 nucleotides read TGTGCCAGTTCGGACAGGGGGACTTCCTACAATGAGCAGTTCTTC. Translation gives CASSDRGTSYNEQFF.

This clone was counted between two and nine times. V gene TRBV2 combines with J gene TRBJ1-2; tentative D call: TRBD1 (6 bases). Germline V CDR1 and CDR2: SNHLY, FYNNEI. Trimming took 4 bases from V and 3 from J, leaving 15 bases between them. There are 15 residues in the CDR3. DNA for the CDR3: TGTGCCAGCAGTGCCCCAACAGGGATTGACTATGGCTACACCTTC. This codes for CASSAPTGIDYGYTF.

CDR3 residues: CASRPRPTEFPYEQYF. As DNA, the CDR3 is TGTGCCAGCAGACCCCGGCCGACAGAGTTCCCCTACGAGCAGTACTTC. This chain links TRBV5-5 with TRBJ2-7, with D maybe TRBD1 (5 bases). Germline values: CDR1 SGHKS, CDR2 YYEKEE (reference sequence). CDR3 length equals 16 residues. V lost 5 bases, J lost 2 bases, and 20 bases lay in between.

This chain joins TRBV14 and TRBJ1-2; 8 positions agree with TRBD1. J lost 4 bases, V lost 1 base, and 20 bases had no gene match. This CDR3 contains 20 residues. Per the germline V gene, CDR1 is SGHDN and CDR2 is FVKESK. The CDR3 coding sequence is TGTGCCAGCAGCCAAGTCGTCTTAGAGACAGGGGCACTGTTGAGCTATGGCTACACCTTC. This gives the protein CASSQVVLETGALLSYGYTF.

The V call is TRBV25-1, the J call TRBJ2-7; D might be TRBD2 (5 bases). V shed 8 bases and J shed 2 bases, with 13 bases lying between them. The germline CDR1 and CDR2 sequences are MGHDK and SYGVNS. The CDR3 consists of 13 residues. The CDR3 DNA reads TGTGCCAGCGGAGAAGGGAGCCCCTACGAGCAGTACTTC. Translation: CASGEGSPYEQYF.

This clone has a single count. This chain connects TRBV9 to TRBJ2-1; D gene ambiguous. V was clipped by 0 bases and J by 10 bases, with 14 bases between them. The CDR3 loop spans 14 amino acids. Germline assignment: CDR1 SGDLS and CDR2 YYNGEE. The CDR3 loop is CASSVDGKGAEQFF. The DNA of the CDR3 is TGTGCCAGCAGCGTAGACGGAAAAGGAGCGGAGCAGTTCTTC.

The chain is built from TRBV6-1 and TRBJ2-5; D perhaps matches TRBD2 (5 bases). The CDR3 is 14 residues long. CDR1 and CDR2 (germline): MNHNS, SASEGT. Deletions cut 0 bases from V and 3 bases from J, with 8 bases between. The CDR3 sequence is CASSEASGKETQYF. The CDR3 DNA reads as TGTGCCAGCAGTGAAGCGAGCGGCAAAGAGACCCAGTACTTC.

By share of the sample, this clone is medium-sized. CDR3 in DNA: TGTGCCAGCAGCTCAGGGGGGACAGGGGCTGTCGAGCAGTACTTC. Encoded protein: CASSSGGTGAVEQYF. The genes are TRBV9 and TRBJ2-7; 10 bases align to TRBD1. CDR1 and CDR2 from the germline V gene are SGDLS and YYNGEE. The CDR3 consists of 15 residues. The ends lost 4 bases at V and 6 bases at J; junction bases unmatched: 10.

V is TRBV5-1 and J is TRBJ1-3, with D perhaps matching TRBD1 (5 bases). CDR1 is SGHRS and CDR2 is YFSETQ in the germline V gene. The length of the CDR3 is 14 residues. Trimming stripped 1 base from V and 2 bases from J, with 7 bases between. CDR3 nucleotides: TGCGCCAGCAGCTTGAGGGGTGCTGGAAACACCATATATTTT. Translated, it gives CASSLRGAGNTIYF. The whole variable domain, remainder taken from reference TRBV5-1 and TRBJ1-3, is KAGVTQTPRYLIKTRGQQVTLSCSPISGHRSVSWYQQTPGQGLQFLFEYFSETQRNKGNFPGRFSGRQFSNSRSEMNVSTLELGDSALYLCASSLRGAGNTIYFGEGSWLTVV.

The CDR3 coding sequence is TGTGCCAGCAGTTTACTTTTGTCTAGCGGGACCGCTTACCAAGAGACCCAGTACTTC. It encodes CASSLLLSSGTAYQETQYF. The chain links TRBV28 to TRBJ2-5; 9 positions agree with TRBD2. This CDR3 is 19 amino acids long. J was trimmed by 0 bases and V by 2 bases; bases with no gene match: 13. Looked up from germline, CDR1 is MDHEN and CDR2 is SYDVKM.

Note on this clone: Other DNA sequences in this specimen translate into the identical CDR3. The chain carries TRBV6-6 and TRBJ2-5; TRBD2 aligns across 7 bases. The V gene's germline CDR1 is MNHNY and CDR2 SVGAGI (reference sequence). J gave up 2 bases and V 6 bases, and 9 bases lay outside the gene matches. The CDR3 loop spans 15 amino acids. The CDR3 DNA reads as TGTGCCAGCAGCCTATGGGCGGGAGCTCAAGAGACCCAGTACTTC. It encodes CASSLWAGAQETQYF.

The rearrangement uses TRBV4-1 and TRBJ2-7; TRBD1 might be the D (6 bases). The length of the CDR3 is 13 residues. V was shortened by 0 bases and J by 3 bases, with 6 bases between the two germline ends. Germline values: CDR1 MGHRA, CDR2 YSYEKL. This chain's CDR3 is CASSQEQGYEQYF. DNA of the CDR3: TGCGCCAGCAGCCAAGAACAGGGCTACGAGCAGTACTTC.

The rearrangement links TRBV27 to TRBJ1-1; D is uncertain. The CDR3 totals 13 residues. Germline lookup yields CDR1 MNHEY and CDR2 SMNVEV (reference sequence). V was cut by 2 bases and J by 1 base, with 5 bases left in between. CDR3 in amino acids: CASSLRGNTEAFF. The CDR3 coding sequence is TGTGCCAGCAGTTTAAGAGGGAACACTGAAGCTTTCTTT.

The V and J genes are TRBV5-1 and TRBJ2-7, with 7 bases lining up with TRBD2. Per germline, CDR1 SGHRS and CDR2 YFSETQ. The trim removed 1 base at V and 0 bases at J, leaving 4 bases unmatched. The CDR3 loop spans 15 amino acids. The CDR3 DNA sequence: TGCGCCAGCAGCTTGAGGGGACTATACTCCTACGAGCAGTACTTC. Encoded protein: CASSLRGLYSYEQYF.

CDR3 protein: CASSLSAGGKAFF. The CDR3, as DNA: TGTGCCAGCAGTTTATCGGCGGGGGGTAAAGCTTTCTTT. The chain recombines TRBV27 with TRBJ1-1, with D perhaps matching TRBD1 (5 bases). CDR1 and CDR2 (germline): MNHEY, SMNVEV (reference sequence). Trimming removed 0 bases at V and 9 bases at J, with 11 bases between. This CDR3 has 13 residues.

V is TRBV13 and J is TRBJ2-2, with 9 bases aligning to TRBD2. The V gene end was trimmed by 5 bases and the J gene end by 4 bases; junction bases not matched to a gene: 17. The CDR3 contains 19 residues. Germline loops: CDR1 PRHDT, CDR2 FYEKMQ (reference sequence). CDR3 loop: CASSAVLAGEKESTGELFF. For the CDR3, the DNA is TGTGCCAGCAGCGCCGTGTTAGCGGGAGAAAAAGAGTCCACCGGGGAGCTGTTTTTT.

The DNA for the CDR3 is TGTGCCAGCAACCAGGCGGGAAGCTCCTACGAGCAGTACTTC. Residues: CASNQAGSSYEQYF. The chain is built from TRBV9 and TRBJ2-7; D is perhaps TRBD2 (6 bases). The CDR3 length is 14 residues. The germline CDR1 and CDR2 sequences are SGDLS and YYNGEE. V lost 6 bases, J lost 0 bases, and 13 bases lay in between.

The chain joins TRBV21-1 to TRBJ1-4; the D segment call TRBD1 is taken from the table without a DNA check. TRBV21-1 corresponds to a pseudogene. CDR3 length: 18 amino acids. In nucleotides, the CDR3 is TGTGCCAGCAGCAAAGAGGCCCCGCGACAGAGCTTTAATGAAAAACTGTTTTTT. Its protein product is CASSKEAPRQSFNEKLFF.

This sequence joins TRBV9 and TRBJ1-2; D may be TRBD1 (5 bases). This CDR3 region has 12 residues. Germline V lookup: CDR1 SGDLS, CDR2 YYNGEE. V lost 5 bases and J lost 4, with 9 bases in between. DNA for the CDR3: TGTGCCAGCAGTCTAGGGGCCTATGGCTACACCTTC. It translates to CASSLGAYGYTF.

This rearrangement joins TRBV19 to TRBJ2-6; D may be TRBD1 (5 bases). This CDR3 has 16 residues. Trimming stripped 5 bases from V and 0 bases from J, with 11 bases between. The germline V gene has CDR1 LNHDA and CDR2 SQIVND (reference sequence). The CDR3: CASSLGLLSGANVLTF. The DNA for the CDR3 is TGTGCCAGTAGTTTGGGGCTACTCTCTGGGGCCAACGTCCTGACTTTC.

The rearrangement joins TRBV7-9 to TRBJ1-2; D not resolved. Germline CDR1 SEHNR, CDR2 FQNEAQ (reference sequence). V was cut by 8 bases and J by 5 bases, with 12 bases left in between. The CDR3 is 12 residues long. CDR3 loop: CASPTTTYGYTF. DNA of the CDR3: TGTGCCAGCCCCACGACTACTTATGGCTACACCTTC.

The V and J genes are TRBV19 and TRBJ2-1; 8 nucleotides line up with TRBD2. V lost 5 bases to trimming and J lost 8 bases; unmatched junction nucleotides: 5. The CDR3 totals 13 residues. Germline CDR1 is LNHDA and CDR2 is SQIVND (reference sequence). CDR3 in DNA: TGTGCCAGTAGTTGGACTAGCAGGCATGAGCAGTTCTTC. Its translation is CASSWTSRHEQFF.

The chain links TRBV27 to TRBJ2-7; no reliable D call. The V end lost 2 bases, the J end lost 5 bases, and 10 bases lay between the germline ends. The CDR3 loop spans 13 amino acids. Germline CDR1 reads MNHEY; CDR2 reads SMNVEV (reference sequence). This CDR3 reads CASSLGRLDEQYF. The CDR3 DNA follows: TGTGCCAGCAGTTTAGGCAGGCTCGACGAGCAGTACTTC.

This clone was picked up one time. The chain combines TRBV9 with TRBJ2-2; TRBD2 matches at 8 bases. The junction had 5 bases not matched to a gene; V was cut back by 1 base and J by 3 bases. This CDR3 contains 16 residues. Germline assignment: CDR1 SGDLS and CDR2 YYNGEE. CDR3 in DNA: TGTGCCAGCAGCGTATCCGGGGGGGCCGACACCGGGGAGCTGTTTTTT. Translated: CASSVSGGADTGELFF.

The rearrangement joins TRBV20-1 to TRBJ2-5, with D hard to call. From germline, CDR1 is DFQATT and CDR2 SNEGSKA (reference sequence). CDR3 size: 9 residues. V lost 5 bases and J 5 bases, leaving 3 bases between the germline ends. CDR3 region: CSAPETQYF. For the CDR3, the DNA is TGCAGTGCTCCGGAGACCCAGTACTTC.